One sample yielded the 11 T cell receptor beta chains listed below, sequenced in a study of T cell responses to AZD1222 COVID-19 vaccine. Clones were read by immunoSEQ multiplex PCR, and TCRdb kept only the in-frame ones, dropping some. This table holds 150,000 to 200,000 clones, about 89% found once. This specimen consisted of peripheral blood, obtained 28 days after the second AZD1222 dose. Receptors originate from an adult who received the AZD1222 COVID-19 vaccine.

The chain carries TRBV7-8 and TRBJ1-2; D is unclear. The CDR3 extends over 15 amino acids. The V and J ends lost 2 bases and 4 bases respectively, with 14 bases between them. CDR1 is SGHVS and CDR2 is FQNEAQ in the germline V gene. This CDR3 reads CASSLSGRGGYGYTF. In DNA, the CDR3 is TGTGCCAGCAGCTTATCCGGGCGGGGTGGCTATGGCTACACCTTC.

The J gene is TRBJ1-6, the V gene TRBV11-1; TRBD1 is a possible D gene (5 bases). Germline V gene sequence: CDR1 SGHAT, CDR2 FQDESV (reference sequence). With 8 bases removed from V and 5 bases from J, the gap between germline ends came to 13 bases. The CDR3 totals 14 residues. The CDR3 region is CASGPGTNNSPLHF. CDR3 sequence (DNA): TGTGCCAGCGGACCCGGGACTAATAATTCACCCCTCCACTTT.

Of note for this clone: Distinct nucleotide sequences in the sample also encode this CDR3. This chain connects TRBV12-5 to TRBJ1-1; D gene unclear. With 3 bases removed from V and 2 bases from J, the gap between germline ends came to 1 base. This CDR3 is built from 11 residues. CDR1 and CDR2 (germline): LGHNT, FRNRAP. The CDR3 DNA reads as TGTGCTAGTGGTTTAAACACTGAAGCTTTCTTT. This codes for CASGLNTEAFF.

V and J are TRBV12-3 or TRBV12-4 and TRBJ2-2; no reliable D call. The CDR3 is 13 amino acids. V lost 5 bases and J 1 base, leaving 5 bases between the germline ends. The CDR3 reads CASSGMNTGELFF. CDR3 nucleotides: TGTGCCAGCAGTGGGATGAACACCGGGGAGCTGTTTTTT.

The J gene is TRBJ1-2, the V gene TRBV7-2; D gene uncertain. V was cut by 5 bases and J by 0 bases, with 16 bases left in between. Per germline, CDR1 SGHTA and CDR2 FQGNSA. The CDR3 runs 16 residues. CDR3: CASSRELGRSNYGYTF. In nucleotides, the CDR3 is TGTGCCAGCAGCCGGGAACTGGGCCGTTCTAACTATGGCTACACCTTC.

The chain uses TRBV5-4 and TRBJ1-2, with unresolved D. Trimming pared 0 bases from V and 6 bases from J, leaving 9 bases between. Germline-derived CDR1 and CDR2 are SGHNT and YYREEE (reference sequence). The CDR3 spans 13 residues. CDR3 residues: CASSLDQPDGYTF. CDR3 DNA: TGTGCCAGCAGCTTGGACCAGCCAGATGGCTACACCTTC.

The DNA of the CDR3 is TGTGCCAGCAGCCTAACGCCCACAGATACGCAGTATTTT. Encoded protein: CASSLTPTDTQYF. The genes are TRBV28 and TRBJ2-3, with D uncertain. Deletions cut 6 bases from V and 2 bases from J, with 9 bases between. The CDR3 is 13 residues long. The germline V gene encodes CDR1 MDHEN and CDR2 SYDVKM. The whole variable domain, filled in from reference TRBV28 and TRBJ2-3, reads DVKVTQSSRYLVKRTGEKVFLECVQDMDHENMFWYRQDPGLGLRLIYFSYDVKMKEKGDIPEGYSVSREKKERFSLILESASTNQTSMYLCASSLTPTDTQYFGPGTRLTVL.

The chain links TRBV25-1 to TRBJ1-1; possible D gene TRBD1, 5 bases. The length of the CDR3 is 13 residues. Deletions cut 6 bases from V and 10 bases from J, with 18 bases between. CDR1 is MGHDK, CDR2 SYGVNS, per germline. In DNA, the CDR3 is TGTGCCAGCAGGACAGCAGGTTCGGATGTAGCTTTCTTT. This translates into CASRTAGSDVAFF.

V usage is TRBV7-2 and J usage is TRBJ2-1, with D perhaps TRBD1 (5 bases). This CDR3 has 13 amino acids. CDR1 is SGHTA, CDR2 FQGNSA, per germline. The V and J ends lost 4 bases and 5 bases respectively, with 9 bases between them. As DNA, the CDR3 is TGTGCCAGCAGCTCCTGGGGCAACAATGAGCAGTTCTTC. Its protein product is CASSSWGNNEQFF.

The chain recombines TRBV7-9 with TRBJ2-2; 9 bases fit TRBD2. The CDR3 length is 16 residues. Trimming removed 0 bases from V and 7 bases from J; junction bases left unmatched: 6. CDR1 and CDR2 from the germline V gene are SEHNR and FQNEAQ (reference sequence). For the CDR3, the DNA is TGTGCCAGCAGCTTAGCCGCTAGCGGGATAGGCGGGGAGCTGTTTTTT. It specifies CASSLAASGIGGELFF.

The CDR3 region is CASSRIPTDSTGGSSEAFF. CDR3 nucleotide sequence: TGTGCCAGCAGCCGGATCCCTACTGATTCGACAGGGGGCAGCTCTGAAGCTTTCTTT. The chain has TRBV7-3 and TRBJ1-1, with 10 bases aligning to TRBD1. This CDR3 contains 19 residues. Germline trimming cut 5 bases from V and 6 bases from J; bases unmatched to any gene: 21. The germline gives CDR1 SGHTA, CDR2 FQGTGA. The variable domain in full, with the rest retrieved from reference TRBV7-3 and TRBJ1-1, is GAGVSQTPSNKVTEKGKYVELRCDPISGHTALYWYRQSLGQGPEFLIYFQGTGAADDSGLPNDRFFAVRPEGSVSTLKIQRTERGDSAVYLCASSRIPTDSTGGSSEAFFGQGTRLTVV.